The source of this T cell receptor beta chain is a study of T-cell reconstitution after alpha-beta-depleted transplantation in children. A library of TCRbeta sequences, prepared with unique molecular identifiers, was generated. MiXCR, run by TCRdb on the PCR reads, gives a single entry per CDR3 protein. The sample records around 300,000 distinct CDR3 sequences, over 9% being singletons. The CDR3 runs 14 residues. Trimming removed 8 bases at V and 5 bases at J, with 18 bases between. Overall study results and limits: T cells produced anew were the main source of T-cell counts and diversity one year after transplant. Surviving recipient T cells and thymic progenitors produced the high day-60 TCRbeta diversity seen in some patients. Reportedly, roughly two months post-transplant, alpha-beta T cells arose from several hundred expanded graft clones.

This clonotype was counted many times. Antigen: not known. The sample was PBMCs, taken before TCRalphabeta/CD19-depleted stem cell transplant. The V and J genes are TRBV12-3 or TRBV12-4 and TRBJ1-2, with D uncertain. This receptor was obtained from a boy in the first two years of life with acute myeloid leukemia, due to receive a stem cell transplant. In nucleotides, the CDR3 is TGTGCCAGCGCGTCACGGCCGTTCATTTATGGCTACACCTTC. Residues: CASASRPFIYGYTF.